The 9 T cell receptor beta chains reported below all come from one sample, sequenced in a study of cytomegalovirus exposure and HLA in healthy donors. A multiplex PCR was run with 60 Vbeta primers and 13 Jbeta primers. Using immunoSEQ multiplex PCR, the repertoire was profiled, and TCRdb retains in-frame clones only, with some absent. This sample has more than 90,000 clones, with approximately 82% found just once. Sequencing was carried out using PBMCs. Source of these receptors: a man between 25 and 39 years old in good health and CMV-seropositive.

The DNA for the CDR3 is TGTGCCAGCAGCTTTCCGGAGAGGCCTGGCTACACCTTC. It translates to CASSFPERPGYTF. The chain links TRBV5-4 to TRBJ1-2; D unresolved. CDR3 size: 13 residues. The V gene's germline CDR1 is SGHNT and CDR2 YYREEE (reference sequence). V gave up 2 bases and J gave up 7 bases, with 12 bases separating them.

The chain couples TRBV28 to TRBJ1-2; TRBD1 is a possible D gene (6 bases). Germline values: CDR1 MDHEN, CDR2 SYDVKM. V dropped 5 bases and J dropped 4 bases, with 8 bases sitting between them. This CDR3 is 12 amino acids long. This CDR3 reads CASSARGYGYTF. CDR3 DNA sequence: TGTGCCAGCAGTGCCAGGGGCTATGGCTACACCTTC.

This clone was detected a few times. V is TRBV4-2 and J is TRBJ2-4; D perhaps matches TRBD1 (6 bases). This CDR3 contains 18 residues. Germline V CDR1 and CDR2: LGHNA, YNFKEQ. V was cut by 0 bases and J by 7 bases, with 22 bases left in between. CDR3 sequence: CASSQDTGFHTGTNIQYF. The CDR3, as DNA: TGTGCCAGCAGCCAAGATACGGGGTTTCATACAGGGACCAACATTCAGTACTTC.

This chain connects TRBV10-1 to TRBJ2-3, with TRBD1 identical over 9 bases. V trimming: 2 bases; J trimming: 3 bases; junction bases outside the gene matches: 6. In germline, CDR1 is WNHNN, CDR2 SYGVQD (reference sequence). This CDR3 has 16 residues. The CDR3 bases are TGCGCCAGCAGTGAGCATGGGACAGGGAGGACAGATACGCAGTATTTT. Its protein is CASSEHGTGRTDTQYF.

On this clone itself: The conserved closing phenylalanine or tryptophan is absent in this CDR3, likely reflecting a read error. This sequence joins TRBV6-5 and TRBJ1-1; D ambiguous. This CDR3 has 13 residues. V gave up 6 bases and J gave up 7 bases, with 15 bases separating them. Germline V gene lookup returns CDR1 MNHEY and CDR2 SVGAGI. The CDR3 is CASRRRQVSEAFS. The CDR3 DNA follows: TGTGCCAGCAGGAGAAGACAAGTGAGTGAAGCTTTCTCT.

The chain employs TRBV5-1 and TRBJ1-3; D not resolved. The CDR3 sequence is 16 residues long. CDR1 and CDR2 (germline): SGHRS, YFSETQ. With 4 bases removed from V and 0 bases from J, the gap between germline ends came to 14 bases. For the CDR3, the DNA is TGCGCCAGCAGCCCACTCAGTCGGGGCTCTGGAAACACCATATATTTT. Translating it yields CASSPLSRGSGNTIYF.

V is TRBV7-2 and J is TRBJ1-5; D unclear. V lost 5 bases to trimming and J lost 4 bases, with 15 bases between them. The germline V gene encodes CDR1 SGHTA and CDR2 FQGNSA. This CDR3 contains 15 residues. CDR3 protein: CASSPRPFGNQPQHF. The CDR3 DNA follows: TGTGCCAGCAGCCCCCGACCTTTCGGGAATCAGCCCCAGCATTTT.

The V call is TRBV5-5, the J call TRBJ2-2, with TRBD2 identical over 9 bases. CDR3 length equals 17 residues. Losses at the gene ends were 0 bases for V and 6 bases for J; bases not matched to a gene: 9. In germline, CDR1 is SGHKS, CDR2 YYEKEE (reference sequence). Written as DNA, the CDR3 is TGTGCCAGCAGCTTGGTGATTATAGCGGGAGATCCCGGGGAGCTGTTTTTT. Encoded protein: CASSLVIIAGDPGELFF.

The V call is TRBV2, the J call TRBJ2-6, with TRBD1 matching 7 bases. V was clipped by 6 bases and J by 10 bases; unmatched bases: 6. Germline V gene sequence: CDR1 SNHLY, CDR2 FYNNEI. This CDR3 is built from 13 residues. In DNA, the CDR3 is TGTGCCAGCAGCCCTGGGACAGCGAACGTCCTGACTTTC. It encodes CASSPGTANVLTF.